What follows are 27 T cell receptor beta chains derived from one specimen sequenced in a study of T cell repertoires in cytomegalovirus infection. No antigen is known for these receptors. TCRdb reprocessed the reads via MiXCR and lists one record per CDR3 protein. There are under 500,000 distinct CDR3 sequences in the sample; about 42% occur only once, and just under 45% lies in the top ten. The sample consisted of cultured PBMCs, taken from culture after CMV antigen stimulation. The receptors derive from a human donor in good health (CMV status not recorded). Some clones in this sample may be carry-over from other donors' samples.

This clonotype has a single count. The V and J genes are TRBV20-1 and TRBJ2-1, with D perhaps assigned TRBD1 or TRBD2 (5 bases each). The CDR3 totals 16 residues. Trimming removed 5 bases at V and 2 bases at J, with 19 bases between. Germline V gives CDR1 DFQATT, CDR2 SNEGSKA (reference sequence). The CDR3 sequence is CSAEGLGPPPYNEQFF. DNA for the CDR3: TGCAGTGCTGAGGGTTTGGGACCCCCGCCCTACAATGAGCAGTTCTTC.

This clonotype was recorded a few times. The chain is built from TRBV6-1 and TRBJ2-3; D is uncertain. The CDR3 runs to 11 residues. Per germline, CDR1 MNHNS and CDR2 SASEGT. V lost 2 bases and J lost 8, with 5 bases in between. The chain's CDR3 is CASSEFPTQYF. Here the CDR3 DNA reads TGTGCCAGCAGTGAATTCCCTACGCAGTATTTT.

This rearrangement joins TRBV6-5 to TRBJ1-2; TRBD1 might be the D (6 bases). This CDR3 spans 15 amino acids. Per the germline V gene, CDR1 is MNHEY and CDR2 is SVGAGI. Trimming removed 8 bases from V and 2 bases from J, with 18 bases in between. CDR3 nucleotides: TGTGCCAGCTTTTCCGTTGGGGGGCGGAACTATGGCTACACCTTC. Amino acids: CASFSVGGRNYGYTF.

V usage is TRBV28 and J usage is TRBJ2-2, with 7 bases that match TRBD1. The J segment lost 4 bases and the V segment lost 1 base, leaving 12 bases of the junction unmatched. CDR1 and CDR2 from the germline V gene are MDHEN and SYDVKM. This CDR3 comprises 18 residues. CDR3 bases: TGTGCCAGCAGTTTATCCGGTTTTAGACAGGGCCCCACCGGGGAGCTGTTTTTT. As protein: CASSLSGFRQGPTGELFF.

The chain links TRBV19 to TRBJ2-2, with D perhaps TRBD2 (6 bases). This CDR3 region has 13 residues. Deletions cut 3 bases from V and 5 bases from J, with 7 bases between. Germline V gene lookup returns CDR1 LNHDA and CDR2 SQIVND (reference sequence). CDR3 residues: CASSIRGTGELFF. The DNA for the CDR3 is TGTGCCAGTAGTATCCGGGGGACCGGGGAGCTGTTTTTT.

The rearrangement joins TRBV11-2 to TRBJ1-1; D is possibly TRBD1 (6 bases). The CDR3 covers 18 residues. Germline CDR1 and CDR2: SGHAT and FQNNGV. Trimming pared 0 bases from V and 1 base from J, leaving 18 bases between. This CDR3 is CASSLEGGRFVRNTEAFF. CDR3 sequence (DNA): TGTGCCAGCAGCTTAGAGGGGGGCAGGTTTGTAAGGAACACTGAAGCTTTCTTT.

The sample holds a few counts of this clonotype. The chain joins TRBV7-6 to TRBJ1-2; 7 positions match TRBD1. The germline V gene has CDR1 SGHVS and CDR2 FNYEAQ. The CDR3 has 14 amino acids. With 1 base clipped from V and 7 bases from J, the junction kept 6 bases outside the gene matches. CDR3 in DNA: TGTGCCAGCAGCTTAGGAGGGGGCAGGGGTGGCTACACCTTC. This translates into CASSLGGGRGGYTF.

This clonotype was detected only once. The V and J genes are TRBV19 and TRBJ1-1; TRBD1 might be the D (5 bases). CDR3 size: 15 residues. Germline V lookup: CDR1 LNHDA, CDR2 SQIVND (reference sequence). The V and J ends lost 0 bases and 4 bases respectively, with 12 bases between them. CDR3 sequence (DNA): TGTGCCAGTAGTATAGATCGCAGGAGGGGCACTGAAGCTTTCTTT. It yields the protein CASSIDRRRGTEAFF.

The chain recombines TRBV5-6 with TRBJ1-2, with D maybe TRBD1 (5 bases). V lost 3 bases, J lost 6 bases, and 15 bases lay in between. The CDR3 spans 14 residues. The germline CDR1 and CDR2 sequences are SGHDT and YYEEEE. The CDR3 DNA reads TGTGCCAGCAGCTATTTGGGCAGGGAGAATGGCTACACCTTC. This encodes CASSYLGRENGYTF.

The chain employs TRBV25-1 and TRBJ2-6; no clear D. This CDR3 region has 18 residues. Trimming removed 0 bases from V and 0 bases from J, with 12 bases in between. Germline CDR1 reads MGHDK; CDR2 reads SYGVNS. CDR3 sequence: CASSEYMGYGSGANVLTF. The CDR3 bases are TGTGCCAGCAGTGAATATATGGGGTACGGCTCTGGGGCCAACGTCCTGACTTTC.

This clonotype appeared many times. This chain links TRBV7-9 with TRBJ2-2, with D possibly being TRBD2 (6 bases). The CDR3 is 17 amino acids. Germline values: CDR1 SEHNR, CDR2 FQNEAQ (reference sequence). V was pared by 5 bases and J by 4 bases, with 20 bases between. CDR3 DNA sequence: TGTGCCAGCAGCATCCTCCACGGAGGGCCTGGCACCGGGGAGCTGTTTTTT. Translated: CASSILHGGPGTGELFF. Complete variable domain (other parts from reference TRBV7-9 and TRBJ2-2): DTGVSQNPRHKITKRGQNVTFRCDPISEHNRLYWYRQTLGQGPEFLTYFQNEAQLEKSRLLSDRFSAERPKGSFSTLEIQRTEQGDSAMYLCASSILHGGPGTGELFFGEGSRLTVL.

This rearrangement joins TRBV7-2 to TRBJ1-4; tentatively, D is TRBD1 (6 bases). Trimming cost V 5 bases and J 4 bases, with 17 bases left between them. Germline lookup yields CDR1 SGHTA and CDR2 FQGNSA. CDR3 length: 16 amino acids. CDR3 bases: TGTGCCAGCAGCCCGGGAGGGACAAGCGTTAATGAAAAACTGTTTTTT. It encodes CASSPGGTSVNEKLFF. Together with reference TRBV7-2 and TRBJ1-4, the CDR3 gives the full variable domain: GAGVSQSPSNKVTEKGKDVELRCDPISGHTALYWYRQSLGQGLEFLIYFQGNSAPDKSGLPSDRFSAERTGGSVSTLTIQRTQQEDSAVYLCASSPGGTSVNEKLFFGSGTQLSVL.

The chain is built from TRBV18 and TRBJ2-3, with D maybe TRBD1 (8 bases). Per the germline V gene, CDR1 is KGHSH and CDR2 is LQKENI. Trimming cost V 3 bases and J 4 bases, with 20 bases left between them. The CDR3 loop spans 17 amino acids. CDR3: CASSPSPTGGVADTQYF. CDR3 in DNA: TGTGCCAGCTCACCCTCCCCAACAGGGGGGGTGGCAGATACGCAGTATTTT. The variable domain in full, completed from reference TRBV18 and TRBJ2-3, reads NAGVMQNPRHLVRRRGQEARLRCSPMKGHSHVYWYRQLPEEGLKFMVYLQKENIIDESGMPKERFSAEFPKEGPSILRIQQVVRGDSAAYFCASSPSPTGGVADTQYFGPGTRLTVL.

This chain connects TRBV3-1 to TRBJ2-3; tentative D call: TRBD1 (6 bases). The CDR3 has 12 amino acids. Germline-derived CDR1 and CDR2 are LGHDT and YNNKEL (reference sequence). V lost 5 bases to trimming and J lost 7 bases, with 10 bases between them. Here the CDR3 reads CASSSDRYTQYF. DNA of the CDR3: TGTGCCAGCAGCTCCGACAGGTATACGCAGTATTTT.

In this sample, this clonotype turned up a few times. The chain employs TRBV7-9 and TRBJ2-6, with 7 positions matching TRBD1. This CDR3 has 16 amino acids. J gave up 9 bases and V 2 bases, and 10 bases lay outside the gene matches. Germline V gene lookup returns CDR1 SEHNR and CDR2 FQNEAQ (reference sequence). The DNA of the CDR3 is TGTGCCAGCAGCTTAAGGATCGGGGACAGAAACAACGTCCTGACTTTC. Its translation: CASSLRIGDRNNVLTF.

CDR3 residues: CASSLGLSYGYTF. The CDR3 coding sequence is TGTGCCAGCAGCTTAGGGTTAAGTTATGGCTACACCTTC. The chain combines TRBV7-3 with TRBJ1-2; D is uncertain. CDR3 size: 13 residues. CDR1 and CDR2 (germline): SGHTA, FQGTGA. Trimming shortened V by 2 bases and J by 5 bases, and 9 bases separated the two germline ends. The variable domain in full, completed from reference TRBV7-3 and TRBJ1-2, reads GAGVSQTPSNKVTEKGKYVELRCDPISGHTALYWYRQSLGQGPEFLIYFQGTGAADDSGLPNDRFFAVRPEGSVSTLKIQRTERGDSAVYLCASSLGLSYGYTFGSGTRLTVV.

This clonotype has more than one count but fewer than ten. This chain connects TRBV28 to TRBJ2-5; TRBD2 aligns across 11 bases. CDR3 length: 17 residues. The J segment lost 2 bases and the V segment lost 3 bases, leaving 8 bases of the junction unmatched. CDR1 is MDHEN, CDR2 SYDVKM, per germline. CDR3 protein: CASSLRIAGGQQETQYF. In DNA form, the CDR3 reads TGTGCCAGCAGTTTGCGCATAGCGGGGGGGCAACAAGAGACCCAGTACTTC.

The V and J genes are TRBV6-1 and TRBJ2-7; D is undetermined. CDR1 and CDR2 (germline): MNHNS, SASEGT. The CDR3 is 16 residues long. Trimming shortened V by 0 bases and J by 1 base, and 13 bases separated the two germline ends. The CDR3 here is CASSEAGATNSYEQYF. CDR3 nucleotide sequence: TGTGCCAGCAGTGAAGCCGGAGCCACAAATTCCTACGAGCAGTACTTC.

The V gene is TRBV7-8, the J gene TRBJ1-2; 7 bases fit TRBD1. After removal of 3 bases from V and 3 bases from J, the junction contained 4 bases not matched to a gene. Per the germline V gene, CDR1 is SGHVS and CDR2 is FQNEAQ. The CDR3 spans 14 residues. CDR3 amino acids: CASSLGQNYYGYTF. The CDR3 DNA reads as TGTGCCAGCAGCTTGGGACAGAACTACTATGGCTACACCTTC.

This clonotype has more than one count but fewer than ten. The chain has TRBV3-1 and TRBJ2-3; 9 bases line up with TRBD2. From germline, CDR1 is LGHDT and CDR2 YNNKEL (reference sequence). V shed 6 bases, J shed 5 bases, and the junction held 6 bases outside the gene matches. The length of the CDR3 is 14 residues. CDR3 sequence: CASSPSGALDTQYF. CDR3 coding DNA: TGTGCCAGCAGTCCTAGCGGGGCCTTAGATACGCAGTATTTT.

The sample holds a few counts of this clonotype. V is TRBV11-2 and J is TRBJ2-7; the D gene is possibly TRBD2 (6 bases). The V gene's germline CDR1 is SGHAT and CDR2 FQNNGV. The CDR3 has 13 residues. Trimming left V 6 bases short and J 6 bases short, with 15 bases between. The CDR3 DNA sequence: TGTGCCAGCAGAAATCGGAGGGGCTCCGAGCAGTACTTC. Protein product: CASRNRRGSEQYF.

This clonotype showed up just a few times. The chain uses TRBV7-9 and TRBJ1-1; D not resolved. The germline CDR1 and CDR2 sequences are SEHNR and FQNEAQ (reference sequence). V dropped 4 bases and J dropped 5 bases, with 5 bases sitting between them. CDR3 length: 11 amino acids. DNA for the CDR3: TGTGCCAGCAGCTCCCGGACTGAAGCTTTCTTT. The encoded protein is CASSSRTEAFF.

This chain uses TRBV7-4 with TRBJ2-3; D is unresolved. CDR3 size: 15 residues. The germline CDR1 and CDR2 sequences are SGHVT and SQSDAQ. With 1 base removed from V and 3 bases from J, the gap between germline ends came to 11 bases. The CDR3 DNA is TGTGCCAGCAGCTTAGGTGGTCGTCAAACAGATACGCAGTATTTT. Protein product: CASSLGGRQTDTQYF.

The chain is built from TRBV15 and TRBJ2-5, with TRBD2 identical over 10 bases. The CDR3 contains 15 residues. Germline V gene sequence: CDR1 LNHNV, CDR2 YYDKDF (reference sequence). The junction had 12 bases not matched to a gene; V was cut back by 7 bases and J by 7 bases. The CDR3 spells CATKTGTSAPTTQYF. As DNA, the CDR3 is TGTGCCACCAAGACCGGGACTAGCGCGCCAACGACCCAGTACTTC.

This clonotype has a handful of counts. This chain uses TRBV19 with TRBJ2-1, with D tentatively TRBD2 (5 bases). CDR1 is LNHDA, CDR2 SQIVND, per germline (reference sequence). CDR3 length: 17 residues. V was trimmed by 4 bases and J by 4 bases, leaving 20 bases between them. The CDR3 DNA is TGTGCCAGTAGTAACCTGGACCTCCTTGAGGGTTACAATGAGCAGTTCTTC. Translating gives CASSNLDLLEGYNEQFF.

This clonotype came up a few times. The chain has TRBV7-8 and TRBJ2-5, with D possibly being TRBD2 (6 bases). Germline CDR1 is SGHVS and CDR2 is FQNEAQ. The CDR3 has 14 amino acids. V lost 6 bases, J lost 1 base, and 12 bases lay in between. The CDR3 bases are TGTGCCAGCAGTAGGGGAGGAGCCCAAGAGACCCAGTACTTC. This encodes CASSRGGAQETQYF.

The V and J genes are TRBV7-2 and TRBJ2-1; D remains unclear. The CDR3 spans 11 residues. Trimming shortened V by 5 bases and J by 13 bases, and 12 bases separated the two germline ends. Germline CDR1 and CDR2: SGHTA and FQGNSA. The chain's CDR3 is CASSQTLRQFF. The CDR3 DNA follows: TGTGCCAGCAGCCAGACCCTCAGACAGTTCTTC.